The rows below give T cell receptor beta chains drawn from one sample of a study of cytomegalovirus exposure and HLA in healthy donors. Measured with immunoSEQ multiplex PCR; TCRdb has only the in-frame clones, and not every one. The sample includes approximately 130,000 clones, around nine tenths of them seen just once. The sequencing sample was made of PBMCs. The receptors were sampled from a woman aged 25 to 39 in good health and CMV-seronegative. The CDR3 runs from the conserved cysteine through the conserved F or W. The D gene is left open where the match is weak. Size values are once, few and many counts, or a class for expanded clones, and some rows have none.

length	D	size	V	J	DNA	CDR3
14	TRBD1	NA	TRBV6-1	TRBJ1-1	TGTGCCAGCAGTGTGACAGGGCAACCCACTGAAGCTTTCTTT	CASSVTGQPTEAFF
12	NA	NA	TRBV28	TRBJ1-5	TGTGCCAGCAGTAGCGCCGGTCAGCCCCAGCATTTT	CASSSAGQPQHF
15	NA	NA	TRBV19	TRBJ1-5	TGTGCCAGTAGCATGGACAGCGATAGCAATCAGCCCCAGCATTTT	CASSMDSDSNQPQHF
11	TRBD1	NA	TRBV19	TRBJ1-1	TGTGCCAGTATGACAGGGCGGGGAGCTTTCTTT	CASMTGRGAFF
13	TRBD1	NA	TRBV5-4	TRBJ1-2	TGTGCCAGCAGCACGACAGGGGTTAAGGGCTACACCTTC	CASSTTGVKGYTF
15	NA	NA	TRBV4-3	TRBJ2-3	TGCGCCAGCAGCCGGACATCCCCAAGCACAGATACGCAGTATTTT	CASSRTSPSTDTQYF
16	NA	NA	TRBV15	TRBJ2-7	TGTGCCACCAGCAGAGGTTTTACAGGGCTCTCCTACGAGCAGTACTTC	CATSRGFTGLSYEQYF
15	NA	once	TRBV29-1	TRBJ1-2	TGCAGCGTGGATCAGCGCGGACTAACTAACTATGGCTACACCTTC	CSVDQRGLTNYGYTF
11	NA	NA	TRBV27	TRBJ1-1	TGTGCCAGCAGTTGGGGGGGGGAAGCTTTCTTT	CASSWGGEAFF
13	NA	many	TRBV7-3	TRBJ2-7	TGTGCCAGCAGCTTAAACAGCTTCTCCGAGCAGTACTTC	CASSLNSFSEQYF
13	NA	NA	TRBV5-4	TRBJ1-1	TGTGCCAGCAGCTTGGGGGGAGGCACTGAGGCTTTCTTT	CASSLGGGTEAFF
16	NA	once	TRBV28	TRBJ2-1	TGTGCCAGCACCCCTAGGGGGGGGAGAGACTACAATGAGCAGTTCTTC	CASTPRGGRDYNEQFF
15	TRBD2	NA	TRBV5-1	TRBJ2-1	TGCGCCAGCAGTCGGGGGGGGGACTCCTACAATGAGCAGTTCTTC	CASSRGGDSYNEQFF
15	NA	NA	TRBV28	TRBJ1-2	TGTGCCAGCAGTAACTCTCAGGGGCGAAACTATGGCTACACCTTC	CASSNSQGRNYGYTF
16	NA	NA	TRBV28	TRBJ1-2	TGTGCCAGCAGTCCTCCAAGGACAGCCGGCCCCTATGGCTACACCTTC	CASSPPRTAGPYGYTF
14	TRBD1	NA	TRBV9	TRBJ1-2	TGTGCCAGCAGCCCCTGGACAGGGCAGCAAGGCTACACCTTC	CASSPWTGQQGYTF
15	TRBD1	few	TRBV5-1	TRBJ1-1	TGCGCCAGCAGCTTGTGGCAGGGGGCGGACACTGAAGCTTTCTTT	CASSLWQGADTEAFF